The 5 T cell receptor beta chains below were found in one sample sequenced in a study of sequential checkpoint blockade in melanoma (dated by TCRdb to about 2019). The treatment or condition label here, explained by the study, means: randomized to nivolumab then ipilimumab (arm A) or the reverse (arm B). Library preparation used the immunoSEQ multiplex PCR assay. The table comes from immuneACCESS by way of TCRdb, which keeps in-frame sequences with V and J called. Part of the clones is missing from these tables; in studies checked, under half for an unresolved V gene and the rest for unknown reasons. This sample gives more than 8,000 clones in total; approximately 56% of them show up just once. Approximately 38% of the sample rests with the top ten. This specimen consisted of CD8+ T cells sorted from blood (inferred from file names), obtained from a patient given nivolumab and ipilimumab in sequence. The source is a human donor with melanoma.

This clone ranks as medium-sized. This chain connects TRBV19 to TRBJ2-7, with 7 bases fitting TRBD2. After removal of 5 bases from V and 2 bases from J, the junction contained 6 bases not matched to a gene. CDR1 is LNHDA and CDR2 is SQIVND in the germline V gene (reference sequence). The CDR3 loop spans 14 amino acids. Written as DNA, the CDR3 is TGTGCCAGTAGTCCCGGACTAGGGCCCTACGAGCAGTACTTC. It translates to CASSPGLGPYEQYF.

The V call is TRBV4-1, the J call TRBJ2-3; TRBD2 matches at 9 bases. V gave up 3 bases and J gave up 3 bases; unmatched junction bases: 4. This CDR3 region has 15 residues. CDR1 and CDR2 (germline): MGHRA, YSYEKL. CDR3 in amino acids: CASSHRGGATDTQYF. DNA for the CDR3: TGCGCCAGCAGCCACCGCGGGGGGGCTACAGATACGCAGTATTTT.

V is TRBV6-4 and J is TRBJ2-3, with a tentative D call TRBD2 (5 bases). In germline, CDR1 is MRHNA, CDR2 SNTAGT. Trimming stripped 8 bases from V and 0 bases from J, with 9 bases between. The length of the CDR3 is 13 residues. Written as DNA, the CDR3 is TGTGCCAGCGGACTCTCGAGCACAGATACGCAGTATTTT. Translating gives CASGLSSTDTQYF.

The chain employs TRBV9 and TRBJ2-6, with TRBD1 identical over 8 bases. V shed 3 bases and J 3 bases; nucleotides not matched to a gene: 11. Germline loops: CDR1 SGDLS, CDR2 YYNGEE. The CDR3 has 18 residues. The CDR3 spells CASSAGPTGGIGANVLTF. The CDR3 bases are TGTGCCAGCAGCGCAGGCCCCACAGGGGGAATTGGGGCCAACGTCCTGACTTTC. Full variable domain (missing parts from reference TRBV9 and TRBJ2-6): DSGVTQTPKHLITATGQRVTLRCSPRSGDLSVYWYQQSLDQGLQFLIQYYNGEERAKGNILERFSAQQFPDLHSELNLSSLELGDSALYFCASSAGPTGGIGANVLTFGAGSRLTVL.

J is TRBJ1-1 and V is TRBV10-3, with D unresolved. Trimming took 2 bases from V and 3 from J, leaving 10 bases between them. The CDR3 contains 14 residues. Per the germline V gene, CDR1 is ENHRY and CDR2 is SYGVKD. CDR3 DNA sequence: TGTGCCATCAGTGAGCCCGGTCCCCACACTGAAGCTTTCTTT. Translation: CAISEPGPHTEAFF.